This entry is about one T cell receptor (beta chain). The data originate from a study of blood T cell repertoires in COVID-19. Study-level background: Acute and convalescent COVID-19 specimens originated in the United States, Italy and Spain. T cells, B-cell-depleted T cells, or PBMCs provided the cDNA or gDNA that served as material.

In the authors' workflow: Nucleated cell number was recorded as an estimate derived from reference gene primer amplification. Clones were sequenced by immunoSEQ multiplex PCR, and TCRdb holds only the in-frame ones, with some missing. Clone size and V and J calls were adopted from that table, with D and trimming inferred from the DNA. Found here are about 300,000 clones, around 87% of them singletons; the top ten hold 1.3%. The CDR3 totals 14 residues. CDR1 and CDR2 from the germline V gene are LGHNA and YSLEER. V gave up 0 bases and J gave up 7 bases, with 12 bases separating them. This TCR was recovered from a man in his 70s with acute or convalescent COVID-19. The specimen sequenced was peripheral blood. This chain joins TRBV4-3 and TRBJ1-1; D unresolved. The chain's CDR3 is CASSQDYQEDEAFF. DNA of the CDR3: TGCGCCAGCAGCCAAGATTATCAGGAGGATGAAGCTTTCTTT.